One sample yielded the 21 T cell receptor beta chains listed below, sequenced in a study of blood T cell repertoires in COVID-19. Sequencing used immunoSEQ multiplex PCR; TCRdb keeps in-frame clones, though not all of them. The top ten clones hold about 1% of a sample with over 250,000 clones, around 90% of them seen once. Sequenced input: PBMCs or T cells enriched from blood (not recorded which). The receptors shown here come from a woman aged 25 to 39 who had recovered from COVID-19.

The CDR3 DNA sequence: TGTGCCAGCAGCGGGCGTACAGATACGCAGTATTTT. This codes for CASSGRTDTQYF. This chain joins TRBV3-1 (or the pseudogene TRBV3-2) and TRBJ2-3; D unresolved. The V gene lost 5 bases and the J gene lost 3 bases, with 6 bases spanning the gap. The germline gives CDR1 LGHDT, CDR2 YNNKEL (reference sequence). The CDR3 runs 12 residues.

The chain joins TRBV5-8 to TRBJ2-7; unclear D gene. Germline V gene data show CDR1 as SGHTS and CDR2 as YDEGEE. The V end was cut by 0 bases, the J end by 1 base, with 8 bases between. CDR3 length: 14 residues. The CDR3 DNA is TGTGCCAGCAGCTTGGTGTCCAGATCCTACGAGCAGTACTTC. Translated: CASSLVSRSYEQYF. Variable domain in full (rest from reference TRBV5-8 and TRBJ2-7): EAGVTQSPTHLIKTRGQQATLRCSPISGHTSVYWYQQALGLGLQFLLWYDEGEERNRGNFPPRFSGRQFPNYSSELNVNALELEDSALYLCASSLVSRSYEQYFGPGTRLTVT.

This clone occurred once. CDR3 loop: CASSQSTGGTGSPLHF. CDR3 in DNA: TGCGCCAGCAGCCAATCGACAGGGGGTACGGGCTCACCCCTCCACTTT. The chain carries TRBV5-1 and TRBJ1-6, with 9 bases fitting TRBD1. The CDR3 totals 16 residues. CDR1 and CDR2 from the germline V gene are SGHRS and YFSETQ. V shed 4 bases and J 10 bases; nucleotides not matched to a gene: 12. The full variable domain, with the rest looked up from reference TRBV5-1 and TRBJ1-6, is KAGVTQTPRYLIKTRGQQVTLSCSPISGHRSVSWYQQTPGQGLQFLFEYFSETQRNKGNFPGRFSGRQFSNSRSEMNVSTLELGDSALYLCASSQSTGGTGSPLHFGNGTRLTVT.

The V and J genes are TRBV20-1 and TRBJ2-7; TRBD2 is a possible D gene (5 bases). V was shortened by 3 bases and J by 5 bases, with 20 bases between the two germline ends. CDR3 size: 15 residues. Per the germline V gene, CDR1 is DFQATT and CDR2 is SNEGSKA (reference sequence). The CDR3 DNA is TGCAGTGCTAGTCGTATTCGTGTATCGAGGGACGAGCAGTACTTC. As protein: CSASRIRVSRDEQYF.

The CDR3 region has the DNA TGTGCCAGCAGCCAGGTTGAGTTGACAGATCTAACCACAGATACGCAGTATTTT. It translates to CASSQVELTDLTTDTQYF. The chain uses TRBV3-1 (or the pseudogene TRBV3-2) and TRBJ2-3, with D maybe TRBD1 (5 bases). V gave up 3 bases and J gave up 2 bases, with 21 bases separating them. The CDR3 totals 18 residues. Germline CDR1 and CDR2: LGHDT and YNNKEL (reference sequence).

The V gene is TRBV5-1, the J gene TRBJ2-5; 10 nucleotides match TRBD2. The CDR3 has 16 amino acids. Looked up from germline, CDR1 is SGHRS and CDR2 is YFSETQ. Unmatched junction bases numbered 8, after V lost 2 bases and J lost 4 bases. The CDR3 coding sequence is TGCGCCAGCAGCTTCAGTCAAGCGGGAGGGCCAGAGACCCAGTACTTC. As protein: CASSFSQAGGPETQYF.

The gene calls are TRBV20-1 and TRBJ1-1; D is unclear. Germline V gene lookup returns CDR1 DFQATT and CDR2 SNEGSKA (reference sequence). Trimming stripped 4 bases from V and 8 bases from J, with 11 bases between. The length of the CDR3 is 11 residues. CDR3 sequence (DNA): TGCAGTGCTAAGCCGGAGCCCGAAGCTTTCTTT. This gives the protein CSAKPEPEAFF.

Concerning this clone: Mismatch with germline at one junction end may stem from a read error. The rearrangement links TRBV2 to TRBJ2-3; possible D gene TRBD2, 5 bases. There are 12 residues in the CDR3. The germline V gene encodes CDR1 SNHLY and CDR2 FYNNEI. The CDR3 loop reads CASDGPVQVGNF. CDR3 sequence (DNA): TGTGCCAGCGATGGCCCAGTTCAAGTCGGGAATTTT.

The chain uses TRBV28 and TRBJ2-3; 11 bases align to TRBD2. The germline gives CDR1 MDHEN, CDR2 SYDVKM. The CDR3 is 14 amino acids. Losses at the gene ends were 4 bases for V and 5 bases for J; bases not matched to a gene: 2. As DNA, the CDR3 is TGTGCCAGCAGTTCGACTAGCGGGATAGATACGCAGTATTTT. This codes for CASSSTSGIDTQYF. Together with reference TRBV28 and TRBJ2-3, the CDR3 gives the full variable domain: DVKVTQSSRYLVKRTGEKVFLECVQDMDHENMFWYRQDPGLGLRLIYFSYDVKMKEKGDIPEGYSVSREKKERFSLILESASTNQTSMYLCASSSTSGIDTQYFGPGTRLTVL.

The V call is TRBV19, the J call TRBJ1-1; no clear D. CDR1 and CDR2 (germline): LNHDA, SQIVND (reference sequence). Trimming removed 3 bases from V and 1 base from J, with 15 bases in between. The CDR3 totals 16 residues. The CDR3 protein is CASSIRPRQRNTEAFF. The CDR3 nucleotides read TGTGCCAGTAGTATCCGGCCTAGGCAGAGGAACACTGAAGCTTTCTTT. The full variable domain, with the rest looked up from reference TRBV19 and TRBJ1-1, is DGGITQSPKYLFRKEGQNVTLSCEQNLNHDAMYWYRQDPGQGLRLIYYSQIVNDFQKGDIAEGYSVSREKKESFPLTVTSAQKNPTAFYLCASSIRPRQRNTEAFFGQGTRLTVV.

CDR3 nucleotide sequence: TGTGCCAGCAGCCCCGGGACAGGGCCCTACGAGCAGTACTTC. Its translation: CASSPGTGPYEQYF. This chain links TRBV28 with TRBJ2-7, with 9 bases aligning to TRBD1. This CDR3 has 14 residues. The germline CDR1 and CDR2 sequences are MDHEN and SYDVKM. The trim removed 6 bases at V and 2 bases at J, leaving 5 bases unmatched.

This clone was observed once. The chain carries TRBV28 and TRBJ2-2; 7 bases fit TRBD1. The J segment lost 0 bases and the V segment lost 3 bases, leaving 4 bases of the junction unmatched. The CDR3 is 16 amino acids. CDR1 and CDR2 from the germline V gene are MDHEN and SYDVKM. As DNA, the CDR3 is TGTGCCAGCAGTTTCTGGACAGGATCGAACACCGGGGAGCTGTTTTTT. Protein product: CASSFWTGSNTGELFF.

The genes are TRBV29-1 and TRBJ2-7; 11 bases line up with TRBD1. In germline, CDR1 is SQVTM, CDR2 ANQGSEA. The CDR3 spans 13 residues. J gave up 3 bases and V 7 bases, and 5 bases lay outside the gene matches. The CDR3: CSAGTGGNYEQYF. The CDR3 bases are TGCAGCGCAGGGACAGGGGGTAACTACGAGCAGTACTTC.

The CDR3 DNA follows: TGTGCCAGCAGCGCTCCGGGGAACTATGGCTACACCTTC. This codes for CASSAPGNYGYTF. The gene calls are TRBV9 and TRBJ1-2; no clear D gene. This CDR3 region has 13 residues. The germline gives CDR1 SGDLS, CDR2 YYNGEE. The V end was cut by 3 bases, the J end by 2 bases, with 8 bases between.

The rearrangement joins TRBV7-9 to TRBJ2-3; possibly TRBD2 for D (6 bases). Looked up from germline, CDR1 is SEHNR and CDR2 is FQNEAQ (reference sequence). The CDR3 spans 14 residues. The V end lost 5 bases, the J end lost 4 bases, and 13 bases lay between the germline ends. In DNA, the CDR3 is TGTGCCAGCAGCCTTAGCGGATACTCAGATACGCAGTATTTT. It is translated as CASSLSGYSDTQYF.

The rearrangement joins TRBV7-8 to TRBJ1-5; D unresolved. Trimming left V 0 bases short and J 7 bases short, with 7 bases between. This CDR3 spans 13 amino acids. Germline loops: CDR1 SGHVS, CDR2 FQNEAQ. The CDR3: CASSLASGQPQHF. CDR3 nucleotide sequence: TGTGCCAGCAGCTTAGCCTCGGGACAGCCCCAGCATTTT.

The rearrangement uses TRBV7-6 and TRBJ2-2, with 15 bases matching TRBD2. J lost 7 bases, V lost 1 base, and 10 bases had no gene match. The length of the CDR3 is 19 residues. Germline V gene lookup returns CDR1 SGHVS and CDR2 FNYEAQ. The CDR3 loop reads CASSLEPHGTSGRHGELFF. CDR3 in DNA: TGTGCCAGCAGCTTAGAACCGCACGGGACTAGCGGGAGGCACGGGGAGCTGTTTTTT. The variable domain in full, completed from reference TRBV7-6 and TRBJ2-2, reads GAGVSQSPRYKVTKRGQDVALRCDPISGHVSLYWYRQALGQGPEFLTYFNYEAQQDKSGLPNDRFSAERPEGSISTLTIQRTEQRDSAMYRCASSLEPHGTSGRHGELFFGEGSRLTVL.

V and J are TRBV18 and TRBJ2-1; 7 bases are a match to TRBD1. J lost 7 bases, V lost 3 bases, and 6 bases had no gene match. The CDR3 runs to 14 residues. The germline gives CDR1 KGHSH, CDR2 LQKENI. The DNA for the CDR3 is TGTGCCAGCTCACCGGGACAGAGTTCAAATGAGCAGTTCTTC. It specifies CASSPGQSSNEQFF.

This clone was seen only once. V usage is TRBV28 and J usage is TRBJ2-5; 10 bases match TRBD1. The V segment lost 3 bases and the J segment 5 bases; nucleotides outside the gene matches: 3. The length of the CDR3 is 14 residues. CDR1 and CDR2 from the germline V gene are MDHEN and SYDVKM. The CDR3 loop is CASSLTGGLETQYF. The CDR3 DNA reads as TGTGCCAGCAGTTTGACAGGGGGCCTGGAGACCCAGTACTTC.

The sample holds one count of this clone. The V gene is TRBV24-1, the J gene TRBJ2-2; TRBD1 is a possible D gene (5 bases). V dropped 6 bases and J dropped 4 bases, with 11 bases sitting between them. The CDR3 length is 14 residues. Germline CDR1 is KGHDR and CDR2 is SFDVKD. CDR3 sequence: CATSRQGRTGELFF. The CDR3 coding sequence is TGTGCCACCAGTCGCCAGGGTCGCACCGGGGAGCTGTTTTTT.

The rearrangement joins TRBV27 to TRBJ1-1; 7 bases agree with TRBD1. The CDR3 loop spans 12 amino acids. After removal of 4 bases from V and 10 bases from J, the junction contained 6 bases not matched to a gene. In germline, CDR1 is MNHEY, CDR2 SMNVEV (reference sequence). Here the CDR3 reads CASSSGGGIAFF. CDR3 nucleotides: TGTGCCAGCAGTTCCGGAGGGGGCATAGCTTTCTTT.